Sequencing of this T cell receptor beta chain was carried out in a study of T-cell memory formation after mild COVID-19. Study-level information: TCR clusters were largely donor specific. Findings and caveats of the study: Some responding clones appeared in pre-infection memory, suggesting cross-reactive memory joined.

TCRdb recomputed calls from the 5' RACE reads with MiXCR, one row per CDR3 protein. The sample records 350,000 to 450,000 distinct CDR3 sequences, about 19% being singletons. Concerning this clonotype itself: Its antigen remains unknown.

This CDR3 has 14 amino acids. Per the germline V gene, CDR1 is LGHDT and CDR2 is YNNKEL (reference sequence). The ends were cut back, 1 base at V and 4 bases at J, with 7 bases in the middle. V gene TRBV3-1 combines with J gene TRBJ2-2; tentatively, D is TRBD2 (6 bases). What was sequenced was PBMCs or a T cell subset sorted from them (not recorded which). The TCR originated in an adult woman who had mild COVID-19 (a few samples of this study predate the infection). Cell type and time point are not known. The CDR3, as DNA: TGTGCCAGCAGCCAAGTGGGGGGCACCGGGGAGCTGTTTTTT. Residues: CASSQVGGTGELFF.